This entry lists 9 T cell receptor beta chains sequenced from one sample in a study of control samples from healthy donors and cancer patients. Some clones are missing from TCRdb's copy, which holds only in-frame ones; the method was immunoSEQ multiplex PCR. The data hold around 100,000 clones, with roughly nine tenths observed a single time. Sample: blood. The receptors come from a woman between 45 and 60 years old in good health.

V and J are TRBV15 and TRBJ1-6, with 8 bases matching TRBD1. The CDR3 length is 17 residues. Germline CDR1 reads LNHNV; CDR2 reads YYDKDF (reference sequence). Trimming at V came to 5 bases and at J to 7 bases, leaving 13 bases not matched to a gene. Here the CDR3 reads CATSGPRQGLSNSPLHF. As DNA, the CDR3 is TGTGCCACCAGCGGCCCACGACAGGGGTTATCAAATTCACCCCTCCACTTT.

The V call is TRBV6-5, the J call TRBJ2-7, with D possibly being TRBD1 or TRBD2 (5 bases each). The germline CDR1 and CDR2 sequences are MNHEY and SVGAGI. V lost 6 bases and J lost 2, with 17 bases in between. CDR3 size: 15 residues. In nucleotides, the CDR3 is TGTGCCAGCAGATCCCCCCGGGACGGCCCCTACGAGCAGTACGTC. Encoded protein: CASRSPRDGPYEQYV.

J is TRBJ2-5 and V is TRBV5-1; D may be TRBD1 (5 bases). The CDR3 covers 13 residues. V shed 1 base and J shed 7 bases, with 11 bases lying between them. The germline V gene has CDR1 SGHRS and CDR2 YFSETQ. The CDR3 sequence is CASSLWQQGTQYF. The CDR3, as DNA: TGCGCCAGCAGCTTGTGGCAGCAGGGGACCCAGTACTTC.

The V gene is TRBV6-5, the J gene TRBJ1-1; D is uncertain. Trimming removed 4 bases from V and 4 bases from J, with 10 bases in between. The V gene's germline CDR1 is MNHEY and CDR2 SVGAGI. The CDR3 spans 13 residues. The CDR3 protein is CASSSREGTEAFF. The DNA for the CDR3 is TGTGCCAGCAGTTCCCGAGAGGGCACTGAAGCTTTCTTT.

The chain combines TRBV5-1 with TRBJ2-5; D not certain. Germline V gives CDR1 SGHRS, CDR2 YFSETQ. V lost 0 bases and J 2 bases, leaving 8 bases between the germline ends. The CDR3 contains 14 residues. CDR3 region: CASSLGLKQETQYF. The CDR3 region has the DNA TGCGCCAGCAGCTTGGGACTCAAACAAGAGACCCAGTACTTC. The variable domain in full, completed from reference TRBV5-1 and TRBJ2-5, reads KAGVTQTPRYLIKTRGQQVTLSCSPISGHRSVSWYQQTPGQGLQFLFEYFSETQRNKGNFPGRFSGRQFSNSRSEMNVSTLELGDSALYLCASSLGLKQETQYFGPGTRLLVL.

This clone was detected once. The chain recombines TRBV6-5 with TRBJ2-7; D unresolved. The length of the CDR3 is 12 residues. Trimming stripped 10 bases from V and 0 bases from J, with 10 bases between. CDR1 is MNHEY and CDR2 is SVGAGI in the germline V gene. The CDR3 protein is CATNMYSYEQYV. CDR3 DNA sequence: TGTGCCACCAACATGTACTCCTACGAGCAGTACGTC.

This CDR3 reads CASSLSAEGTDTQYF. As DNA, the CDR3 is TGCGCCAGCAGCTTGAGTGCCGAAGGCACAGATACGCAGTATTTT. The genes are TRBV5-1 and TRBJ2-3, with D hard to call. Germline CDR1 reads SGHRS; CDR2 reads YFSETQ. The CDR3 totals 15 residues. The ends were cut back, 1 base at V and 1 base at J, with 10 bases in the middle.

This clone showed up just once. V and J are TRBV7-3 and TRBJ2-3; 11 bases fit TRBD2. The CDR3 spans 15 residues. Germline V gene lookup returns CDR1 SGHTA and CDR2 FQGTGA. The V gene end was trimmed by 5 bases and the J gene end by 8 bases; junction bases not matched to a gene: 9. The CDR3 loop reads CASSDLAGGTVTQYF. CDR3 DNA sequence: TGTGCCAGCAGCGACCTAGCGGGAGGTACTGTTACGCAGTATTTT.

V usage is TRBV7-8 and J usage is TRBJ2-1, with 13 bases that match TRBD2. CDR1 SGHVS and CDR2 FQNEAQ come from the germline V gene. The CDR3 contains 17 residues. V gave up 5 bases and J gave up 6 bases; unmatched junction bases: 10. In nucleotides, the CDR3 is TGTGCCAGCAGCCTAAACTCAGGACTAGCGGGGGTCAATGAGCAGTTCTTC. It yields the protein CASSLNSGLAGVNEQFF.